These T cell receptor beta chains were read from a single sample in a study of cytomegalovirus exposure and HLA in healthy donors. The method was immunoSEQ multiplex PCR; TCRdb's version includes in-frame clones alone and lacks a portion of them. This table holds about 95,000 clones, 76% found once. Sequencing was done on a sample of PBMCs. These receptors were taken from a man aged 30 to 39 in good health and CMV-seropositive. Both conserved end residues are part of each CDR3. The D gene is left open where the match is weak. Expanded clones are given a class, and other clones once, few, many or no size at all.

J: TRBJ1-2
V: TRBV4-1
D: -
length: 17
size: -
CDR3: CASSQDNLDGANYGYTF
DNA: TGCGCCAGCAGCCAAGATAACTTAGACGGAGCAAACTATGGCTACACCTTC

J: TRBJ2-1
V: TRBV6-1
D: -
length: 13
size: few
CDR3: CASSSKSYNEQFF
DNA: TGTGCCAGCAGTTCAAAATCCTACAATGAGCAGTTCTTC

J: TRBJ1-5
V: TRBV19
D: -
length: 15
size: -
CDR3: CASHRVSGGNQPQHF
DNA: TGTGCCAGCCACCGGGTTTCAGGCGGGAATCAGCCCCAGCATTTT

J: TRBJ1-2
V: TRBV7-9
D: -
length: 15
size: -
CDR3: CASSLDTVLYYGYTF
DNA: TGTGCCAGCAGCTTAGATACGGTTTTGTACTATGGCTACACCTTC

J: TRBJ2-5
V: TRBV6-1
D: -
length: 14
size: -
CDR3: CASSLVRGGETQYF
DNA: TGTGCCAGCAGCCTCGTAAGGGGAGGAGAGACCCAGTACTTC

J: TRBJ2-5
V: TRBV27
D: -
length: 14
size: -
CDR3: CATSLDSSGETQYF
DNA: TGTGCCACCTCATTGGACTCCTCGGGAGAGACCCAGTACTTC

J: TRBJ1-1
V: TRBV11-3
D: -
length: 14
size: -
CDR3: CASSLGSGRGEAFF
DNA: TGTGCCAGCAGCTTAGGATCGGGCAGGGGTGAAGCTTTCTTT

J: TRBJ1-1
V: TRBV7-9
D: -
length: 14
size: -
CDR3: CASSFRDMNTEAFF
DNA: TGTGCCAGCAGCTTTCGTGACATGAACACTGAAGCTTTCTTT

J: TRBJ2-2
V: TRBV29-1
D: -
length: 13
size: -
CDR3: CSVEGGNTGELFF
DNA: TGCAGCGTTGAGGGGGGGAACACCGGGGAGCTGTTTTTT

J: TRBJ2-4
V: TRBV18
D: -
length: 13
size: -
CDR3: CASSPSIEGIQYF
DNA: TGTGCCAGCTCACCATCGATCGAGGGCATTCAGTACTTC

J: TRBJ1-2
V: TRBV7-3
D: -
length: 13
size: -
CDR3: CASSFTGIDGYTF
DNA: TGTGCCAGCAGCTTCACAGGGATAGATGGCTACACCTTC

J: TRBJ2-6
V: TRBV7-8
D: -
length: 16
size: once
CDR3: CASSPWEVSGANVLTF
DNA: TGTGCCAGCAGCCCTTGGGAGGTCTCTGGGGCCAACGTCCTGACTTTC

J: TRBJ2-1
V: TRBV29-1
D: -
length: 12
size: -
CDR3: CSVEDRYNEQFF
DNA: TGCAGCGTGGAGGACAGATACAATGAGCAGTTCTTC

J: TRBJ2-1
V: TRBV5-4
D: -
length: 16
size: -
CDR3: CASSPGTGWDGNEQFF
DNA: TGTGCCAGCAGCCCTGGAACAGGGTGGGACGGGAATGAGCAGTTCTTC

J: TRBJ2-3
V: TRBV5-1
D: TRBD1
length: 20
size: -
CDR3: CASSLGQGVTGRKDTDTQYF
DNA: TGCGCCAGCAGCTTGGGACAGGGGGTTACCGGAAGAAAAGACACAGATACGCAGTATTTT

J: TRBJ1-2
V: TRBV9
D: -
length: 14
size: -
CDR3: CASSVGSGNYGYTF
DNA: TGTGCCAGCAGCGTAGGGTCGGGAAACTATGGCTACACCTTC

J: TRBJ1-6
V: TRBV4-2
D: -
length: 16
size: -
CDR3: CASSQEVGRENSPLHF
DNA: TGTGCCAGCAGCCAAGAAGTAGGGAGAGAGAATTCACCCCTCCACTTT

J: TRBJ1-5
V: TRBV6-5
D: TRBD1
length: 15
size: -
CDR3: CASSRTGGINQPQHF
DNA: TGTGCCAGCAGTCGGACAGGGGGAATAAATCAGCCCCAGCATTTT

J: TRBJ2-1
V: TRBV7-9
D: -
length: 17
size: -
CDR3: CASSLARGSPTPDEQFF
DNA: TGTGCCAGCAGCTTAGCCCGTGGCAGTCCCACCCCAGATGAGCAGTTCTTC

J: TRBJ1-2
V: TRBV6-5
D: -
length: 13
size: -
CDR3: CASSYSISHGYTF
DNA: TGTGCCAGCAGTTATAGTATCTCCCATGGCTACACCTTC

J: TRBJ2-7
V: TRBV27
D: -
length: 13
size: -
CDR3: CASTRGGHYEQYF
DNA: TGTGCCAGCACAAGAGGTGGCCACTACGAGCAGTACTTC

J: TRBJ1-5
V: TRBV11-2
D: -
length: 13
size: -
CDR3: CASSLQGNQPQHF
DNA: TGTGCCAGCAGCTTACAGGGTAATCAGCCCCAGCATTTT

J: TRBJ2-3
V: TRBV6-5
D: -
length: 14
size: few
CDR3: CASSYSTGPGTQYF
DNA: TGTGCCAGCAGTTACTCCACAGGGCCAGGTACGCAGTATTTT

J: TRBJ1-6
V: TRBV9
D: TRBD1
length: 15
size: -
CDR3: CASSGTGGKNSPLHF
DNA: TGTGCCAGCAGCGGGACAGGGGGAAAGAATTCACCCCTCCACTTT